These 11 T cell receptor beta chains originate from one sample sequenced in a study of vaccination effects on CD4 cells after COVID-19. Within the ViraFEST assay, antigen-specific CD4+ T cells underwent expansion with viral peptide pools prior to sequencing. Culture proceeded for approximately nine days, and CD4+ T cells were then isolated. TCRdb keeps only in-frame clones here, not all; method: immunoSEQ multiplex PCR. The sample has around 54,000 clones; roughly 80% are singletons. Antigens of these TCRs are unknown. Material: CD4+ T cells from PBMCs cultured with HCoV-229E spike peptides, obtained before COVID-19 vaccination. The origin of the receptors is a human donor who received a COVID-19 vaccine.

The chain employs TRBV5-1 and TRBJ1-5; D gene unclear. Germline loops: CDR1 SGHRS, CDR2 YFSETQ. The CDR3 runs to 13 residues. V was pared by 5 bases and J by 0 bases, with 6 bases between. For the CDR3, the DNA is TGCGCCAGCAGGAGTGATAGCAATCAGCCCCAGCATTTT. Amino acids: CASRSDSNQPQHF.

V gene TRBV3-1 (or the pseudogene TRBV3-2) combines with J gene TRBJ1-3; possibly TRBD1 for D (5 bases). V dropped 1 base and J dropped 4 bases, with 8 bases sitting between them. The CDR3 has 14 residues. Germline loops: CDR1 LGHDT, CDR2 YNNKEL (reference sequence). In DNA form, the CDR3 reads TGTGCCAGCAGCCAAGGGGGGATCGGAAACACCATATATTTT. Translation: CASSQGGIGNTIYF.

The rearrangement uses TRBV6-5 and TRBJ1-2; a possible D gene is TRBD1 (5 bases). Germline loops: CDR1 MNHEY, CDR2 SVGAGI. This CDR3 contains 12 residues. V was shortened by 2 bases and J by 8 bases, with 9 bases between the two germline ends. The CDR3 region is CASSYEGDGYTF. DNA for the CDR3: TGTGCCAGCAGTTACGAAGGGGACGGCTACACCTTC.

The V gene is TRBV6-2 or TRBV6-3, the J gene TRBJ1-6, with D tentatively TRBD1 (5 bases). The CDR3 runs 16 residues. V was trimmed by 0 bases and J by 10 bases, leaving 16 bases between them. Germline CDR1 reads MNHEY; CDR2 reads SVGEGT. CDR3 nucleotide sequence: TGTGCCAGCAGTTACTCGGGAAGGGGATTAAGATCACCCCTCCACTTT. Residues: CASSYSGRGLRSPLHF.

The gene calls are TRBV19 and TRBJ2-1; 13 bases align to TRBD2. J gave up 2 bases and V 6 bases, and 7 bases lay outside the gene matches. Germline loops: CDR1 LNHDA, CDR2 SQIVND (reference sequence). The CDR3 is 17 residues long. This CDR3 reads CASSRTSGGGTYNEQFF. The CDR3 coding sequence is TGTGCCAGTAGCCGGACTAGCGGGGGCGGAACCTACAATGAGCAGTTCTTC.

V gene TRBV19 combines with J gene TRBJ1-1, with D perhaps matching TRBD1 (6 bases). Trimming shortened V by 3 bases and J by 3 bases, and 11 bases separated the two germline ends. Germline CDR1 is LNHDA and CDR2 is SQIVND (reference sequence). The CDR3 is made up of 14 amino acids. The DNA for the CDR3 is TGTGCCAGTAGTATGAGGGGGGGCGACACTGAAGCTTTCTTT. Amino acid sequence: CASSMRGGDTEAFF.

This rearrangement joins TRBV29-1 to TRBJ2-1; D might be TRBD1 (6 bases). The CDR3 loop spans 12 amino acids. CDR1 and CDR2 from the germline V gene are SQVTM and ANQGSEA. V shed 5 bases and J shed 7 bases, with 12 bases lying between them. Written as DNA, the CDR3 is TGCAGCGTTTCCAAACAGGGAAATGAGCAGTTCTTC. Translated, it gives CSVSKQGNEQFF.

The CDR3 DNA follows: TGTGCCTGGAGTGGACCCCAGAATCAGCCCCAGCATTTT. It codes for CAWSGPQNQPQHF. The chain couples TRBV30 to TRBJ1-5; D is unclear. Between the trimmed V and J ends, which lost 1 base and 4 bases, there was a span of 8 bases. Germline V gives CDR1 GTSNPN, CDR2 SVGIG (reference sequence). The CDR3 consists of 13 residues.

V is TRBV6-1 and J is TRBJ2-2, with TRBD1 matching over 11 bases. V was pared by 3 bases and J by 4 bases, with 10 bases of the junction left unmatched. The CDR3 length is 18 residues. Germline CDR1 is MNHNS and CDR2 is SASEGT. CDR3 nucleotide sequence: TGTGCCAGCAGTGAGAGACTTACCGGGACAGGGGGCACCGGGGAGCTGTTTTTT. Encoded protein: CASSERLTGTGGTGELFF.

The chain uses TRBV6-4 and TRBJ2-1, with D perhaps given as TRBD1 or TRBD2 (5 bases each). The CDR3 has 13 amino acids. V was pared by 6 bases and J by 9 bases, with 15 bases between. From germline, CDR1 is MRHNA and CDR2 SNTAGT. The CDR3 nucleotides read TGTGCCAGCAGAGACACCTCTGGGGGTGAGCAGTTCTTC. Amino acids: CASRDTSGGEQFF.

The gene calls are TRBV5-1 and TRBJ2-5; D is ambiguous. The CDR3 contains 13 residues. The germline V gene has CDR1 SGHRS and CDR2 YFSETQ. With 2 bases removed from V and 5 bases from J, the gap between germline ends came to 10 bases. The CDR3 DNA follows: TGCGCCAGCAGCTTCGGCGATGGGGAGACCCAGTACTTC. Amino acid sequence: CASSFGDGETQYF.